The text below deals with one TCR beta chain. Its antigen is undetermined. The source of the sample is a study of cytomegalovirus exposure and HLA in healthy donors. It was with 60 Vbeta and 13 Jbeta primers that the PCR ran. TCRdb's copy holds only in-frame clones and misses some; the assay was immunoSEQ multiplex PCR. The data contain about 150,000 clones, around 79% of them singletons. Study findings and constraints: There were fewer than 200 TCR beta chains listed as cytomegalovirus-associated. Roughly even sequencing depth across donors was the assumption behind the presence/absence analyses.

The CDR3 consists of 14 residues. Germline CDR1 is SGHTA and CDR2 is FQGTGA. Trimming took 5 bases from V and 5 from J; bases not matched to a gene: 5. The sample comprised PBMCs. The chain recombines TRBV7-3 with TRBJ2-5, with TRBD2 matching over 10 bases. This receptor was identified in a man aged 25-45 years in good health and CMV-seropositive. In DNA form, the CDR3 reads TGTGCCAGCAGCCCTAGCGGGGGTGTGGAGACCCAGTACTTC. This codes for CASSPSGGVETQYF.